The T cell receptor beta chain under discussion was sequenced for a study of ipilimumab plus nivolumab after autologous stem cell transplantation. This CDR3 spans 15 amino acids. Looked up from germline, CDR1 is LNHDA and CDR2 is SQIVND (reference sequence). Method: immunoSEQ multiplex PCR; TCRdb's copy keeps in-frame clones and lacks some. The table shows about 25,000 clones, with more than 70% occurring only once. On this clone: At one end the junction does not follow the germline gene, possibly because of a read error.

The material sequenced was PBMCs, taken in a trial of ipilimumab plus nivolumab as post-transplant consolidation. The receptor comes from a male donor with diffuse large B-cell lymphoma. The rearrangement uses TRBV19 and TRBJ1-5; maybe TRBD1 (6 bases). For the CDR3, the DNA is TGTGCCAGTAGTATATACAGGGAGAGCACTCAGCCCCAGCATTTT. Translated: CASSIYRESTQPQHF.